These 2 T cell receptor beta chains came from one sample sequenced in a study of blood T cells in healthy people across ages. With a J-beta primer mix and a sample-barcoded 5' primer, a second PCR ran roughly 6 to 11 cycles. From the 5' RACE reads, TCRdb called clonotypes with MiXCR, one entry per CDR3 protein. The sample consists of fewer than 1,000,000 distinct CDR3 sequences, about half of them appearing once. Specimen: blood. Receptors were obtained from a man aged 80 or over in good health.

This clonotype came up many times. The J gene is TRBJ2-7, the V gene TRBV9; D may correspond to TRBD1 or TRBD2 (5 bases each). Trimming stripped 5 bases from V and 1 base from J, with 10 bases between. Germline-derived CDR1 and CDR2 are SGDLS and YYNGEE. The CDR3 has 13 residues. CDR3 protein: CASSPRESYEQYF. The CDR3 bases are TGTGCCAGCAGTCCCAGGGAGTCCTACGAGCAGTACTTC. Using reference TRBV9 and TRBJ2-7 for the parts outside the CDR3, the full variable domain is DSGVTQTPKHLITATGQRVTLRCSPRSGDLSVYWYQQSLDQGLQFLIQYYNGEERAKGNILERFSAQQFPDLHSELNLSSLELGDSALYFCASSPRESYEQYFGPGTRLTVT.

The chain carries TRBV7-6 and TRBJ1-2, with D perhaps TRBD1 (5 bases). V lost 3 bases and J 8 bases, leaving 7 bases between the germline ends. The CDR3 loop spans 11 amino acids. Germline V lookup: CDR1 SGHVS, CDR2 FNYEAQ. The CDR3 sequence: CASSLGPGYTF. Here the CDR3 DNA reads TGTGCCAGCAGCTTGGGGCCAGGCTACACCTTC.